This T cell receptor (beta chain) was profiled in a study of blood T cell repertoires in COVID-19. Across the study: PBMCs, B-cell-depleted T cells, or T cells provided the cDNA or gDNA that made up the material.

The CDR3 is 14 residues long. The J segment lost 8 bases and the V segment lost 6 bases, leaving 9 bases of the junction unmatched. Germline V gene lookup returns CDR1 SNHLY and CDR2 FYNNEI. Method: immunoSEQ multiplex PCR; TCRdb's copy keeps in-frame clones and lacks some. The sample has hundreds of thousands of clones, about 87% seen once; the top ten hold 6.9%. The sequenced sample consisted of peripheral blood. The chain couples TRBV2 to TRBJ1-4; 7 bases agree with TRBD1. This TCR was sampled from a woman younger than 45 who had recovered from COVID-19. CDR3 DNA sequence: TGTGCCAGCAGCCGACAGGGAGAGAACGAAAAACTGTTTTTT. Its translation: CASSRQGENEKLFF.